The next 22 T cell receptor beta chains were all read from a single sample in a study of T cell responses to AZD1222 COVID-19 vaccine. TCRdb's table, derived via immunoSEQ multiplex PCR, lists solely in-frame clones and lacks some. The sample carries about 140,000 clones, over 85% recorded once. Material: peripheral blood, obtained 28 days after the second AZD1222 dose. The receptors stem from an adult who received the AZD1222 COVID-19 vaccine.

The CDR3 nucleotides read TGTGCCAGCAGCTTAGGCGGGGGTTATGGCTACACCTTC. Translating gives CASSLGGGYGYTF. This chain links TRBV11-3 with TRBJ1-2, with D maybe TRBD1 (5 bases). The V end lost 1 base, the J end lost 5 bases, and 8 bases lay between the germline ends. Looked up from germline, CDR1 is SGHNT and CDR2 is YENEEA. This CDR3 is 13 amino acids long.

The genes are TRBV11-3 and TRBJ2-5, with TRBD2 identical over 15 bases. The CDR3 consists of 18 residues. The J segment lost 8 bases and the V segment lost 5 bases, leaving 15 bases of the junction unmatched. The germline V gene has CDR1 SGHNT and CDR2 YENEEA. CDR3 nucleotide sequence: TGTGCCAGCAGCCACAGTCCTGGACTAGCGGGGGGGTCGTGTACCCAGTACTTC. Translating gives CASSHSPGLAGGSCTQYF.

This clone was found once. The V call is TRBV7-2, the J call TRBJ2-7; D ambiguous. The V end was cut by 1 base, the J end by 0 bases, with 13 bases between. This CDR3 contains 16 residues. CDR1 and CDR2 (germline): SGHTA, FQGNSA. For the CDR3, the DNA is TGTGCCAGCAGCTTAGTTCCTAACCTAAACTCCTACGAGCAGTACTTC. It specifies CASSLVPNLNSYEQYF.

The chain has TRBV9 and TRBJ2-3, with D possibly matching TRBD1 (6 bases). The V end lost 0 bases, the J end lost 2 bases, and 19 bases lay between the germline ends. The CDR3 consists of 18 residues. The germline CDR1 and CDR2 sequences are SGDLS and YYNGEE. The CDR3 spells CASSVAGGSITNTDTQYF. The CDR3 DNA reads TGTGCCAGCAGCGTAGCTGGGGGCAGTATCACGAACACAGATACGCAGTATTTT.

V is TRBV29-1 and J is TRBJ1-6; TRBD1 aligns across 7 bases. Germline CDR1 is SQVTM and CDR2 is ANQGSEA. CDR3 size: 13 residues. Losses at the gene ends were 6 bases for V and 6 bases for J; bases not matched to a gene: 5. DNA of the CDR3: TGCAGCGTGTGGGACAGCGCTAATTCACCCCTCCACTTT. This sequence encodes CSVWDSANSPLHF.

J is TRBJ1-5 and V is TRBV10-2, with 8 bases fitting TRBD1. The CDR3 has 21 amino acids. Looked up from germline, CDR1 is WSHSY and CDR2 is SAAADI. Trimming removed 2 bases from V and 4 bases from J; junction bases left unmatched: 22. Here the CDR3 reads CASSEPPGRIRPTGENQPQHF. In DNA, the CDR3 is TGCGCCAGCAGTGAGCCGCCGGGTAGGATCCGCCCGACAGGGGAGAATCAGCCCCAGCATTTT.

The chain couples TRBV10-3 to TRBJ1-4, with D unresolved. The CDR3 is made up of 15 amino acids. Trimming pared 4 bases from V and 4 bases from J, leaving 13 bases between. Germline V lookup: CDR1 ENHRY, CDR2 SYGVKD. CDR3 in DNA: TGTGCCATCAGTGTGGACTGGGGTAGTAATGAAAAACTGTTTTTT. Translating gives CAISVDWGSNEKLFF.

This chain uses TRBV7-2 with TRBJ2-1; the D is unclear. CDR3 length: 12 amino acids. Germline CDR1 and CDR2: SGHTA and FQGNSA. V was pared by 2 bases and J by 7 bases, with 6 bases between. The CDR3 DNA reads as TGTGCCAGCAGCTTAATGGGGAATGAGCAGTTCTTC. This translates into CASSLMGNEQFF.

In its sample, this clone was seen once. The chain has TRBV5-6 and TRBJ2-7; possible D gene TRBD2, 6 bases. The CDR3 spans 12 residues. The V gene lost 5 bases and the J gene lost 8 bases, with 14 bases spanning the gap. Germline V gives CDR1 SGHDT, CDR2 YYEEEE. CDR3 in DNA: TGTGCCAGCAGTCTACCGGGAGACAAGCAGTACTTC. Translation gives CASSLPGDKQYF. The entire variable domain, with the rest obtained from reference TRBV5-6 and TRBJ2-7, is as follows: DAGVTQSPTHLIKTRGQQVTLRCSPKSGHDTVSWYQQALGQGPQFIFQYYEEEERQRGNFPDRFSGHQFPNYSSELNVNALLLGDSALYLCASSLPGDKQYFGPGTRLTVT.

V and J are TRBV30 and TRBJ1-2; no clear D gene. The CDR3 is 13 amino acids. Germline V gives CDR1 GTSNPN, CDR2 SVGIG (reference sequence). V lost 3 bases to trimming and J lost 8 bases, with 16 bases between them. CDR3 DNA sequence: TGTGCCTGGAGAGGTTCGGAGCTTCGGGGCTACACCTTC. It codes for CAWRGSELRGYTF.

This clone was recorded once. This chain joins TRBV18 and TRBJ2-2; D is perhaps TRBD2 (6 bases). CDR3 length: 15 residues. Germline lookup yields CDR1 KGHSH and CDR2 LQKENI. The V gene lost 3 bases and the J gene lost 3 bases, with 11 bases spanning the gap. The CDR3: CASSPESGDTGELFF. For the CDR3, the DNA is TGTGCCAGCTCACCTGAATCGGGGGACACCGGGGAGCTGTTTTTT. The variable domain in full, completed from reference TRBV18 and TRBJ2-2, reads NAGVMQNPRHLVRRRGQEARLRCSPMKGHSHVYWYRQLPEEGLKFMVYLQKENIIDESGMPKERFSAEFPKEGPSILRIQQVVRGDSAAYFCASSPESGDTGELFFGEGSRLTVL.

This clone was seen more than once but under ten times. The chain links TRBV29-1 to TRBJ2-1; D is possibly TRBD1 or TRBD2 (5 bases each). Looked up from germline, CDR1 is SQVTM and CDR2 is ANQGSEA. V was clipped by 6 bases and J by 0 bases, with 12 bases between them. The CDR3 sequence is 14 residues long. CDR3 protein: CSVGDGSSYNEQFF. DNA of the CDR3: TGCAGCGTAGGGGACGGAAGCTCCTACAATGAGCAGTTCTTC.

The rearrangement links TRBV19 to TRBJ1-2; 8 positions agree with TRBD1. Germline CDR1 and CDR2: LNHDA and SQIVND (reference sequence). The length of the CDR3 is 15 residues. The trim removed 10 bases at V and 4 bases at J, leaving 14 bases unmatched. In DNA form, the CDR3 reads TGTGCCACAATAGATACAGGGGGAAGGGGCTATGGCTACACCTTC. It specifies CATIDTGGRGYGYTF.

V gene TRBV4-2 combines with J gene TRBJ2-5; D tentatively fits TRBD1 or TRBD2 (7 bases each). The CDR3 contains 15 residues. Trimming cost V 1 base and J 5 bases, with 14 bases left between them. From germline, CDR1 is LGHNA and CDR2 YNFKEQ. The CDR3 is CASSQGAGGEETQYF. The CDR3 DNA reads TGTGCCAGCAGCCAAGGGGCAGGGGGGGAGGAGACCCAGTACTTC.

V gene TRBV19 combines with J gene TRBJ1-6; TRBD1 matches at 7 bases. Trimming at V came to 7 bases and at J to 0 bases, leaving 6 bases not matched to a gene. CDR3 size: 16 residues. The germline V gene has CDR1 LNHDA and CDR2 SQIVND (reference sequence). CDR3 in amino acids: CASTTGSGSYNSPLHF. The CDR3 DNA reads as TGTGCCAGTACGACAGGGAGCGGCTCCTATAATTCACCCCTCCACTTT.

The chain is built from TRBV7-9 and TRBJ2-1, with D uncertain. Germline V lookup: CDR1 SEHNR, CDR2 FQNEAQ (reference sequence). Trimming pared 0 bases from V and 1 base from J, leaving 10 bases between. CDR3 length: 16 amino acids. The chain's CDR3 is CASSLATIISYNEQFF. The CDR3 region has the DNA TGTGCCAGCAGCTTAGCCACCATTATTTCCTACAATGAGCAGTTCTTC.

V gene TRBV2 combines with J gene TRBJ2-2, with TRBD1 identical over 10 bases. Germline V gene sequence: CDR1 SNHLY, CDR2 FYNNEI. There are 15 residues in the CDR3. J was trimmed by 1 base and V by 6 bases; bases with no gene match: 2. CDR3 sequence reads: CASSGDRGNTGELFF. The CDR3 DNA reads as TGTGCCAGCAGCGGGGACAGGGGGAACACCGGGGAGCTGTTTTTT.

V usage is TRBV5-4 and J usage is TRBJ1-2, with a weak D call TRBD1 (6 bases). V dropped 5 bases and J dropped 12 bases, with 23 bases sitting between them. The CDR3 covers 14 residues. From germline, CDR1 is SGHNT and CDR2 YYREEE (reference sequence). The CDR3 loop reads CASSAGAGGSGDTF. The CDR3 DNA follows: TGTGCCAGCAGTGCGGGGGCAGGAGGATCGGGGGACACCTTC.

The chain couples TRBV6-6 to TRBJ1-1; no clear D gene. Germline V lookup: CDR1 MNHNY, CDR2 SVGAGI (reference sequence). V lost 0 bases, J lost 1 base, and 6 bases lay in between. The CDR3 has 14 residues. For the CDR3, the DNA is TGTGCCAGCAGTTACTCTAAGGGGAACACTGAAGCTTTCTTT. Encoded protein: CASSYSKGNTEAFF.

The chain carries TRBV7-2 and TRBJ1-6; D is unclear. The CDR3 is 16 amino acids. Germline V lookup: CDR1 SGHTA, CDR2 FQGNSA. V lost 3 bases, J lost 0 bases, and 9 bases lay in between. CDR3 loop: CASSLAASSYNSPLHF. The CDR3 bases are TGTGCCAGCAGCTTGGCAGCTAGCTCCTATAATTCACCCCTCCACTTT.

This clone was detected once. The chain is built from TRBV3-1 (or the pseudogene TRBV3-2) and TRBJ2-7, with 10 bases lining up with TRBD1. CDR1 LGHDT and CDR2 YNNKEL come from the germline V gene (reference sequence). The CDR3 sequence is 15 residues long. Unmatched junction bases numbered 4, after V lost 1 base and J lost 4 bases. The CDR3 loop is CASSQGDRGGYEQYF. The CDR3 bases are TGTGCCAGCAGCCAAGGGGACAGGGGAGGATACGAGCAGTACTTC.

The V and J genes are TRBV19 and TRBJ1-4, with no clear D. The ends were cut back, 6 bases at V and 3 bases at J, with 11 bases in the middle. Per the germline V gene, CDR1 is LNHDA and CDR2 is SQIVND (reference sequence). This CDR3 comprises 14 residues. CDR3 nucleotide sequence: TGTGCCAGTAGCCTTCAGGCGGCTAATGAAAAACTGTTTTTT. It encodes CASSLQAANEKLFF.